What follows are 25 T cell receptor beta chains derived from one specimen sequenced in a study of cytomegalovirus exposure and HLA in healthy donors. Vbeta (60) and Jbeta (13) primers were used in the PCR. Repertoires were generated with immunoSEQ multiplex PCR, while TCRdb's copy carries only in-frame clones and drops some. The sample yields about 130,000 clones, roughly 75% seen once. Sequenced input: PBMCs. The receptors shown here come from a man younger than 45 in good health and CMV-seropositive.

The chain joins TRBV7-6 to TRBJ2-5, with unresolved D. The V and J ends lost 5 bases and 5 bases respectively, with 15 bases between them. Germline CDR1 reads SGHVS; CDR2 reads FNYEAQ. This CDR3 has 14 amino acids. The CDR3, as DNA: TGTGCCAGCAGCCCCGGAGCGCGTCGGGAGACCCAGTACTTC. This sequence encodes CASSPGARRETQYF.

Regarding this clone: A read error may account for a junction end that differs from germline. This chain uses TRBV7-7 with TRBJ2-5; 13 bases are a match to TRBD2. Per germline, CDR1 SSHAT and CDR2 FNYEAQ (reference sequence). The CDR3 runs to 16 residues. The CDR3 loop is CASSLRTSGRGETQYF. CDR3 DNA sequence: TGTGCTAGCAGCTTAAGGACTAGCGGGAGAGGAGAGACCCAGTACTTC.

The gene calls are TRBV5-1 and TRBJ2-1, with no clear D. Germline values: CDR1 SGHRS, CDR2 YFSETQ. The V end lost 0 bases, the J end lost 0 bases, and 10 bases lay between the germline ends. This CDR3 comprises 16 residues. The CDR3 DNA reads TGCGCCAGCAGCTTGGAAGCGATGAGCTCCTACAATGAGCAGTTCTTC. It encodes CASSLEAMSSYNEQFF.

This chain connects TRBV27 to TRBJ2-7; 7 bases are a match to TRBD2. CDR1 MNHEY and CDR2 SMNVEV come from the germline V gene (reference sequence). This CDR3 spans 15 amino acids. The J segment lost 3 bases and the V segment lost 6 bases, leaving 11 bases of the junction unmatched. The CDR3 sequence is CASSSPRTRFYEQYF. The DNA of the CDR3 is TGTGCCAGCAGCTCCCCTCGGACTAGGTTCTACGAGCAGTACTTC.

The chain is built from TRBV7-6 and TRBJ2-2, with TRBD2 matching 7 bases. The CDR3 spans 14 residues. V trimming: 7 bases; J trimming: 0 bases; junction bases outside the gene matches: 2. Germline V CDR1 and CDR2: SGHVS, FNYEAQ. The CDR3 region has the DNA TGTGCCAGCACGGGGGGAACGAACACCGGGGAGCTGTTTTTT. Protein sequence: CASTGGTNTGELFF.

The chain joins TRBV5-1 to TRBJ2-3; D possibly corresponds to TRBD1 (6 bases). V was clipped by 2 bases and J by 0 bases, with 13 bases between them. There are 16 residues in the CDR3. In germline, CDR1 is SGHRS, CDR2 YFSETQ. CDR3 sequence (DNA): TGCGCCAGCAGCTTCACAGGGTTTCTGAGCACAGATACGCAGTATTTT. It yields the protein CASSFTGFLSTDTQYF.

The chain combines TRBV6-1 with TRBJ2-1; TRBD1 aligns across 8 bases. Losses at the gene ends were 3 bases for V and 1 base for J; bases not matched to a gene: 5. This CDR3 is 16 amino acids long. Germline-derived CDR1 and CDR2 are MNHNS and SASEGT. CDR3 sequence reads: CASSEDRVASYNEQFF. Here the CDR3 DNA reads TGTGCCAGCAGTGAGGACAGGGTGGCGTCCTACAATGAGCAGTTCTTC.

The genes are TRBV5-4 and TRBJ1-6; possible D gene TRBD1, 6 bases. Deletions cut 0 bases from V and 3 bases from J, with 10 bases between. The CDR3 sequence is 16 residues long. The V gene's germline CDR1 is SGHNT and CDR2 YYREEE (reference sequence). In DNA, the CDR3 is TGTGCCAGCAGCTTGGCAGGGGCCAGCTATAATTCACCCCTCCACTTT. It codes for CASSLAGASYNSPLHF.

The CDR3 bases are TGTGCCTGGAGTTTGGGCAGCTCTGGAAACACCATATATTTT. Protein sequence: CAWSLGSSGNTIYF. The V and J genes are TRBV30 and TRBJ1-3; D gene uncertain. Between the trimmed V and J ends, which lost 2 bases and 0 bases, there was a span of 8 bases. The CDR3 consists of 14 residues. In germline, CDR1 is GTSNPN, CDR2 SVGIG (reference sequence). Using reference TRBV30 and TRBJ1-3 for the parts outside the CDR3, the full variable domain is SQTIHQWPATLVQPVGSPLSLECTVEGTSNPNLYWYRQAAGRGLQLLFYSVGIGQISSEVPQNLSASRPQDRQFILSSKKLLLSDSGFYLCAWSLGSSGNTIYFGEGSWLTVV.

The chain joins TRBV2 to TRBJ1-5, with a weak D call TRBD1 (6 bases). Trimming pared 6 bases from V and 7 bases from J, leaving 19 bases between. The CDR3 runs 15 residues. CDR1 is SNHLY and CDR2 is FYNNEI in the germline V gene. The CDR3 sequence is CASRADSPAVQPQHF. CDR3 nucleotide sequence: TGTGCCAGCAGAGCGGACAGTCCGGCGGTACAGCCCCAGCATTTT.

J is TRBJ2-2 and V is TRBV5-1; 11 bases are shared with TRBD1. V gave up 3 bases and J gave up 5 bases; unmatched junction bases: 6. The germline CDR1 and CDR2 sequences are SGHRS and YFSETQ. The CDR3 contains 16 residues. The CDR3 sequence: CASSYPRDRGTGELFF. DNA of the CDR3: TGCGCCAGCAGCTACCCCCGGGACAGGGGGACCGGGGAGCTGTTTTTT.

V usage is TRBV27 and J usage is TRBJ2-7, with D perhaps matching TRBD1 (5 bases). The germline CDR1 and CDR2 sequences are MNHEY and SMNVEV (reference sequence). The V and J ends lost 6 bases and 3 bases respectively, with 15 bases between them. The CDR3 has 14 residues. CDR3 in amino acids: CASSLGRRVYEQYF. CDR3 sequence (DNA): TGTGCCAGCAGCCTTGGCCGCAGGGTCTACGAGCAGTACTTC.

CDR3 nucleotides: TGTGCCAGCAGTAAAGGGGCCCCTTCCTACGAGCAGTACTTC. This gives the protein CASSKGAPSYEQYF. The genes are TRBV25-1 and TRBJ2-5; a possible D gene is TRBD1 (5 bases). The tail of the sequence fits TRBJ2-7 better, so the J call may be wrong. This CDR3 is built from 14 residues. Germline V gene lookup returns CDR1 MGHDK and CDR2 SYGVNS.

This clone was observed a few times. The V and J genes are TRBV11-1 and TRBJ2-2; D is perhaps TRBD1 (5 bases). From germline, CDR1 is SGHAT and CDR2 FQDESV (reference sequence). CDR3 length: 13 amino acids. V was clipped by 6 bases and J by 4 bases, with 9 bases between them. The CDR3, as DNA: TGTGCCAGCAGTCGACAGACCACCGGGGAGCTGTTTTTT. Protein sequence: CASSRQTTGELFF.

This chain joins TRBV9 and TRBJ2-1; 7 bases are shared with TRBD2. Per the germline V gene, CDR1 is SGDLS and CDR2 is YYNGEE. J was trimmed by 0 bases and V by 2 bases; bases with no gene match: 2. There are 15 residues in the CDR3. The CDR3 DNA reads TGTGCCAGCAGCGTTGGGGGGGACTCCTACAATGAGCAGTTCTTC. Translated, it gives CASSVGGDSYNEQFF.

The rearrangement uses TRBV30 and TRBJ2-2; 10 bases match TRBD1. The CDR3 runs to 13 residues. The germline CDR1 and CDR2 sequences are GTSNPN and SVGIG (reference sequence). V was clipped by 8 bases and J by 7 bases; unmatched bases: 7. The CDR3 reads CAARQGAVGELFF. The CDR3 DNA reads TGTGCCGCACGACAGGGGGCGGTCGGGGAGCTGTTTTTT.

The chain joins TRBV5-1 to TRBJ2-1, with 8 bases that match TRBD1. The CDR3 runs to 17 residues. In germline, CDR1 is SGHRS, CDR2 YFSETQ. With 4 bases clipped from V and 2 bases from J, the junction kept 11 bases outside the gene matches. Written as DNA, the CDR3 is TGCGCCAGCAGCCTGACCCGGGACAGGATTACCTACAATGAGCAGTTCTTC. Protein: CASSLTRDRITYNEQFF.

The chain is built from TRBV30 and TRBJ2-1; no reliable D call. Trimming cost V 0 bases and J 9 bases, with 9 bases left between them. This CDR3 comprises 12 residues. Germline assignment: CDR1 GTSNPN and CDR2 SVGIG (reference sequence). CDR3 nucleotides: TGTGCCTGGAGTGTATTTACTGTTGAGCAGTTCTTC. It encodes CAWSVFTVEQFF.

This clone has only one observation. The V gene is TRBV7-6, the J gene TRBJ2-2, with D unclear. The CDR3 has 16 amino acids. Trimming took off 0 bases at V and 2 bases at J, with 10 bases between the two ends. Germline CDR1 and CDR2: SGHVS and FNYEAQ. CDR3 amino acids: CASSLARVVNTGELFF. DNA for the CDR3: TGTGCCAGCAGCTTAGCGAGAGTAGTTAACACCGGGGAGCTGTTTTTT.

This chain connects TRBV6-5 to TRBJ2-2; 7 bases agree with TRBD2. After removal of 5 bases from V and 2 bases from J, the junction contained 5 bases not matched to a gene. The CDR3 runs 15 residues. The germline gives CDR1 MNHEY, CDR2 SVGAGI. The CDR3 DNA reads TGTGCCAGCAGTCCGGGGACTATTAACACCGGGGAGCTGTTTTTT. Translated: CASSPGTINTGELFF.

Within the sample, this clone is medium-sized. The chain joins TRBV28 to TRBJ2-7; 11 nucleotides match TRBD2. The V segment lost 6 bases and the J segment 5 bases; nucleotides outside the gene matches: 3. CDR1 is MDHEN and CDR2 is SYDVKM in the germline V gene. The CDR3 totals 13 residues. CDR3 loop: CASRTSGGDEQYF. CDR3 nucleotides: TGTGCCAGCAGAACTAGCGGGGGCGACGAGCAGTACTTC. Together with reference TRBV28 and TRBJ2-7, the CDR3 gives the full variable domain: DVKVTQSSRYLVKRTGEKVFLECVQDMDHENMFWYRQDPGLGLRLIYFSYDVKMKEKGDIPEGYSVSREKKERFSLILESASTNQTSMYLCASRTSGGDEQYFGPGTRLTVT.

V usage is TRBV27 and J usage is TRBJ2-3; D is undetermined. CDR1 and CDR2 from the germline V gene are MNHEY and SMNVEV (reference sequence). The germline V and J ends were trimmed by 6 bases and 5 bases, with 18 bases remaining between them. CDR3 length: 15 residues. CDR3 sequence reads: CASRIPGEQKDTQYF. The DNA for the CDR3 is TGTGCCAGCAGAATCCCTGGAGAGCAAAAAGATACGCAGTATTTT.

This clone was detected once. The J gene is TRBJ1-4, the V gene TRBV15; a weak D match, TRBD1 (5 bases). Trimming took off 3 bases at V and 4 bases at J, with 18 bases between the two ends. Germline CDR1 and CDR2: LNHNV and YYDKDF (reference sequence). The CDR3 length is 17 residues. The CDR3 bases are TGTGCCACCAGCAGGGGGACTTCGACAAGCCTTAATGAAAAACTGTTTTTT. It is translated as CATSRGTSTSLNEKLFF.

The chain employs TRBV27 and TRBJ2-7, with 8 bases fitting TRBD2. The CDR3 length is 13 residues. V was clipped by 7 bases and J by 6 bases; unmatched bases: 8. Germline-derived CDR1 and CDR2 are MNHEY and SMNVEV (reference sequence). The CDR3: CASTVSGSSEQYF. CDR3 DNA: TGTGCCAGCACGGTGAGCGGGAGTAGCGAGCAGTACTTC.

The CDR3 nucleotides are TGTGCCATCAGACTAGCGGGAGGGCCCTACGAGCAGTACTTC. Protein sequence: CAIRLAGGPYEQYF. This rearrangement joins TRBV2 to TRBJ2-7; 14 positions match TRBD2. Germline assignment: CDR1 SNHLY and CDR2 FYNNEI. With V trimmed by 10 bases and J by 2 bases, 4 bases remained unmatched. CDR3 length equals 14 residues.